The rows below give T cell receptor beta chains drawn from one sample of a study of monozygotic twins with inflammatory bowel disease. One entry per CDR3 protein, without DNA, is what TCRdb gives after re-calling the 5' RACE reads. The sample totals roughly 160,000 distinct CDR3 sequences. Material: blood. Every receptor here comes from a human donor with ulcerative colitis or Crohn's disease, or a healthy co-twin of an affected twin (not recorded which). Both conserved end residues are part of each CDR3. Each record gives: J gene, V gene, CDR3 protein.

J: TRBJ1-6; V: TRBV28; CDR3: CAREPDNSPLHF
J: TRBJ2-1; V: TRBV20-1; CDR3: CSARVLSWAYNEQFF
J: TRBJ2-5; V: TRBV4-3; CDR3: CASSQAYGFGQETQYF
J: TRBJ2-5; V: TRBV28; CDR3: CATQSSGETQYF
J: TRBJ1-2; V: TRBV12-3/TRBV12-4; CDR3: CASSLTGYGYTF
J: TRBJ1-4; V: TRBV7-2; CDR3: CASSLVGGTNEKLFF
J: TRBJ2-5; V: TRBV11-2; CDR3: CASSVPGLAGIVTQYF
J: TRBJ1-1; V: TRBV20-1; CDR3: CSARLPSGLAEAFF
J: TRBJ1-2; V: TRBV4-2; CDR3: CASSRTTGDVYGYTF
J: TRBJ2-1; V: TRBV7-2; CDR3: CASSFGSTQTNEQFF